The 27 T cell receptor beta chains presented below share a single source sample, sequenced in a study of identical twins. TCRdb redid the calling of the 5' RACE reads with MiXCR, one entry per CDR3 protein. The table has 690,000 or so distinct CDR3 sequences, approximately 9% seen once. The same sample was also studied in work on yellow fever vaccine responses in identical twins.

Sequenced material: PBMCs. Every receptor here comes from a woman between 18 and 30 years old in good health.

The CDR3 DNA reads TGTGCCACCAGCAGAGTGTCGGGGCAGGGGAATGAAAAACTGTTTTTT. It codes for CATSRVSGQGNEKLFF. The gene calls are TRBV15 and TRBJ1-4, with a tentative D call TRBD1 (6 bases). V was shortened by 1 base and J by 5 bases, with 14 bases between the two germline ends. The CDR3 is made up of 16 amino acids. Looked up from germline, CDR1 is LNHNV and CDR2 is YYDKDF (reference sequence).

This clonotype showed up just a few times. The rearrangement joins TRBV29-1 to TRBJ2-7; 9 bases fit TRBD2. V gave up 5 bases and J gave up 0 bases; unmatched junction bases: 2. Germline CDR1 and CDR2: SQVTM and ANQGSEA. The CDR3 has 13 residues. The CDR3 coding sequence is TGCAGCGTTCCTAGCGGGACCTCCTACGAGCAGTACTTC. Protein: CSVPSGTSYEQYF.

V gene TRBV15 combines with J gene TRBJ1-3; D remains ambiguous. Per germline, CDR1 LNHNV and CDR2 YYDKDF (reference sequence). Between the trimmed V and J ends, which lost 0 bases and 0 bases, there was a span of 6 bases. This CDR3 contains 15 residues. CDR3 coding DNA: TGTGCCACCAGCAGAGACCTGAACTCTGGAAACACCATATATTTT. This codes for CATSRDLNSGNTIYF.

This clonotype was seen ten or more times. J is TRBJ2-7 and V is TRBV29-1; 10 nucleotides agree with TRBD1. V lost 7 bases, J lost 4 bases, and 4 bases stayed unmatched. The CDR3 is made up of 12 amino acids. Germline V CDR1 and CDR2: SQVTM, ANQGSEA. CDR3: CSATDRGYEQYF. CDR3 in DNA: TGCAGCGCCACGGACAGGGGGTACGAGCAGTACTTC.

The chain uses TRBV11-2 and TRBJ2-3; the match to TRBD2 covers 14 bases. J lost 1 base, V lost 2 bases, and 11 bases had no gene match. The CDR3 runs to 20 residues. CDR1 SGHAT and CDR2 FQNNGV come from the germline V gene. The CDR3 loop reads CASSLRRTSGGSQRTDTQYF. In DNA form, the CDR3 reads TGTGCCAGCAGCTTAAGGCGGACTAGCGGGGGGTCCCAACGCACAGATACGCAGTATTTT. Supplemented by reference TRBV11-2 and TRBJ2-3, the full variable domain reads EAGVAQSPRYKIIEKRQSVAFWCNPISGHATLYWYQQILGQGPKLLIQFQNNGVVDDSQLPKDRFSAERLKGVDSTLKIQPAKLEDSAVYLCASSLRRTSGGSQRTDTQYFGPGTRLTVL.

Ten or more counts support this clonotype. The rearrangement joins TRBV5-1 to TRBJ2-7; TRBD2 aligns across 9 bases. The CDR3 has 14 amino acids. Germline loops: CDR1 SGHRS, CDR2 YFSETQ. Trimming removed 0 bases from V and 6 bases from J; junction bases left unmatched: 4. In DNA, the CDR3 is TGCGCCAGCAGCTTGGCCCTAGCGGGATCCGAGCAGTACTTC. As protein: CASSLALAGSEQYF.

This clonotype was counted many times. In DNA form, the CDR3 reads TGTGCCAGCAGACCGGGACAGGCCCCCTACGAGCAGTACTTC. It translates to CASRPGQAPYEQYF. The V call is TRBV7-9, the J call TRBJ2-7, with 8 bases matching TRBD1. The CDR3 sequence is 14 residues long. The V gene end was trimmed by 6 bases and the J gene end by 2 bases; junction bases not matched to a gene: 6. CDR1 and CDR2 from the germline V gene are SEHNR and FQNEAQ (reference sequence).

The J gene is TRBJ2-3, the V gene TRBV20-1, with 7 bases fitting TRBD2. This CDR3 has 14 residues. Trimming removed 5 bases from V and 4 bases from J; junction bases left unmatched: 9. Germline CDR1 and CDR2: DFQATT and SNEGSKA (reference sequence). The CDR3 here is CSAPGRGVADTQYF. In DNA, the CDR3 is TGCAGTGCTCCGGGACGGGGGGTGGCAGATACGCAGTATTTT.

The rearrangement uses TRBV15 and TRBJ2-3, with 9 nucleotides matching TRBD2. Trimming at V came to 1 base and at J to 2 bases, leaving 7 bases not matched to a gene. Germline V gene sequence: CDR1 LNHNV, CDR2 YYDKDF (reference sequence). The CDR3 is 17 amino acids. The CDR3, as DNA: TGTGCCACCAGCAGAGGTCCGGGACTAGCTACCACAGATACGCAGTATTTT. Protein: CATSRGPGLATTDTQYF.

This clonotype occurred a few times. V usage is TRBV7-2 and J usage is TRBJ2-7, with D possibly matching TRBD2 (6 bases). This CDR3 comprises 15 residues. The germline gives CDR1 SGHTA, CDR2 FQGNSA. V lost 1 base to trimming and J lost 4 bases, with 14 bases between them. CDR3 protein: CASSLGGAAGYEQYF. For the CDR3, the DNA is TGTGCCAGCAGCTTAGGTGGGGCTGCGGGATACGAGCAGTACTTC.

This clonotype showed up just a few times. The J gene is TRBJ1-1, the V gene TRBV5-1; no clear D gene. The CDR3 covers 14 residues. Trimming shortened V by 0 bases and J by 3 bases, and 9 bases separated the two germline ends. Germline lookup yields CDR1 SGHRS and CDR2 YFSETQ. The CDR3 DNA follows: TGCGCCAGCAGCTTGGGTCGAAGGGACACTGAAGCTTTCTTT. It encodes CASSLGRRDTEAFF.

This rearrangement joins TRBV20-1 to TRBJ1-2; D remains ambiguous. Germline assignment: CDR1 DFQATT and CDR2 SNEGSKA (reference sequence). The CDR3 loop spans 13 amino acids. Deletions cut 0 bases from V and 0 bases from J, with 5 bases between. CDR3 amino acids: CSAREAANYGYTF. The CDR3 DNA is TGCAGTGCTAGAGAAGCAGCTAACTATGGCTACACCTTC.

This clonotype occurred many times. The gene calls are TRBV2 and TRBJ2-1; D possibly corresponds to TRBD1 (5 bases). The V gene's germline CDR1 is SNHLY and CDR2 FYNNEI. The V end was cut by 7 bases, the J end by 0 bases, with 13 bases between. This CDR3 region has 15 residues. The CDR3 loop is CASNPRTSSYNEQFF. In nucleotides, the CDR3 is TGTGCCAGCAATCCCCGGACAAGCTCCTACAATGAGCAGTTCTTC.

This clonotype appeared a few times. The chain employs TRBV13 and TRBJ2-1; D may be TRBD1 (6 bases). This CDR3 is built from 14 residues. Germline V gene data show CDR1 as PRHDT and CDR2 as FYEKMQ (reference sequence). The V gene lost 4 bases and the J gene lost 6 bases, with 13 bases spanning the gap. CDR3 sequence (DNA): TGTGCCAGCAGCTCAGGGGCTAGTCCCAATGAGCAGTTCTTC. The encoded protein is CASSSGASPNEQFF.

This clonotype has a handful of counts. The V call is TRBV12-3 or TRBV12-4, the J call TRBJ2-3, with D uncertain. The CDR3 is 18 residues long. V was clipped by 2 bases and J by 1 base, with 19 bases between them. CDR3 sequence reads: CASSLLSGLADGTDTQYF. In DNA form, the CDR3 reads TGTGCCAGCAGTTTACTCTCGGGTTTAGCAGACGGCACAGATACGCAGTATTTT.

The rearrangement links TRBV6-1 to TRBJ2-3; D gene uncertain. CDR3 size: 13 residues. V lost 7 bases and J lost 3, with 11 bases in between. CDR1 is MNHNS, CDR2 SASEGT, per germline. CDR3 sequence: CASKAVGTDTQYF. As DNA, the CDR3 is TGTGCCAGCAAGGCGGTTGGGACAGATACGCAGTATTTT.

A few counts support this clonotype. The V call is TRBV5-1, the J call TRBJ2-5, with no clear D. In germline, CDR1 is SGHRS, CDR2 YFSETQ. Trimming shortened V by 4 bases and J by 5 bases, and 18 bases separated the two germline ends. This CDR3 comprises 15 residues. The CDR3 coding sequence is TGCGCCAGCAGCGTGGGTCTCTTCCTAGGGGAGACCCAGTACTTC. Protein product: CASSVGLFLGETQYF. Filled out from reference TRBV5-1 and TRBJ2-5, the complete variable domain reads KAGVTQTPRYLIKTRGQQVTLSCSPISGHRSVSWYQQTPGQGLQFLFEYFSETQRNKGNFPGRFSGRQFSNSRSEMNVSTLELGDSALYLCASSVGLFLGETQYFGPGTRLLVL.

This clonotype was counted a few times. This chain links TRBV2 with TRBJ2-3; TRBD2 aligns across 7 bases. The CDR3 loop spans 14 amino acids. J was trimmed by 2 bases and V by 6 bases; bases with no gene match: 5. Germline CDR1 SNHLY, CDR2 FYNNEI. The chain's CDR3 is CASRAGLHTDTQYF. DNA of the CDR3: TGTGCCAGCAGAGCGGGGCTCCACACAGATACGCAGTATTTT.

This clonotype appeared a few times. The chain links TRBV29-1 to TRBJ2-5, with D unresolved. V was shortened by 5 bases and J by 2 bases, with 9 bases between the two germline ends. The CDR3 length is 12 residues. Germline CDR1 and CDR2: SQVTM and ANQGSEA. In DNA form, the CDR3 reads TGCAGCGTTCTCCCAGAACAAGAGACCCAGTACTTC. Protein product: CSVLPEQETQYF.

This clonotype has a handful of counts. The chain combines TRBV6-2 or TRBV6-3 with TRBJ1-4, with D possibly being TRBD1 (6 bases). This CDR3 has 13 amino acids. Trimming pared 6 bases from V and 8 bases from J, leaving 13 bases between. Germline values: CDR1 MNHEY, CDR2 SVGEGT. The chain's CDR3 is CASRRQAGEKLFF. CDR3 DNA: TGTGCCAGCAGACGACAGGCGGGAGAAAAACTGTTTTTT.

This clonotype turned up a few times. The chain carries TRBV20-1 and TRBJ2-7; 7 positions match TRBD1. Germline CDR1 is DFQATT and CDR2 is SNEGSKA (reference sequence). The ends lost 1 base at V and 2 bases at J; junction bases unmatched: 5. The CDR3 is made up of 14 amino acids. CDR3: CSARVDRVAYEQYF. The DNA of the CDR3 is TGCAGTGCTAGAGTTGACAGGGTGGCCTACGAGCAGTACTTC.

This clonotype was observed at least ten times. The rearrangement uses TRBV24-1 and TRBJ2-2; D is ambiguous. The V and J ends lost 7 bases and 6 bases respectively, with 14 bases between them. Germline CDR1 is KGHDR and CDR2 is SFDVKD. This CDR3 has 14 amino acids. CDR3: CATSLSLIPGELFF. CDR3 coding DNA: TGTGCCACCAGCCTTTCGCTAATTCCCGGGGAGCTGTTTTTT.

This clonotype was picked up a small number of times. The rearrangement joins TRBV9 to TRBJ2-4; tentatively, D is TRBD1 (6 bases). CDR3 size: 17 residues. V lost 0 bases, J lost 6 bases, and 19 bases lay in between. Germline lookup yields CDR1 SGDLS and CDR2 YYNGEE. CDR3 amino acids: CASSVETGEGTGNIQYF. CDR3 sequence (DNA): TGTGCCAGCAGCGTAGAGACAGGCGAAGGGACCGGAAACATTCAGTACTTC. Full variable domain (missing parts from reference TRBV9 and TRBJ2-4): DSGVTQTPKHLITATGQRVTLRCSPRSGDLSVYWYQQSLDQGLQFLIQYYNGEERAKGNILERFSAQQFPDLHSELNLSSLELGDSALYFCASSVETGEGTGNIQYFGAGTRLSVL.

This clonotype appeared a few times. The chain has TRBV14 and TRBJ2-1, with 11 positions matching TRBD2. This CDR3 has 17 amino acids. V gave up 0 bases and J gave up 2 bases; unmatched junction bases: 3. Germline CDR1 SGHDN, CDR2 FVKESK. The chain's CDR3 is CASSQDLAGGPYNEQFF. The CDR3 nucleotides read TGTGCCAGCAGCCAAGATCTAGCGGGGGGACCCTACAATGAGCAGTTCTTC.

The chain carries TRBV20-1 and TRBJ2-1; D is possibly TRBD2 (6 bases). Trimming took off 0 bases at V and 5 bases at J, with 14 bases between the two ends. This CDR3 is 15 amino acids long. Looked up from germline, CDR1 is DFQATT and CDR2 is SNEGSKA (reference sequence). DNA of the CDR3: TGCAGTGCTAGAGACTACGGCGGGGCAAACAATGAGCAGTTCTTC. Amino acids: CSARDYGGANNEQFF.

This clonotype was counted a few times. V usage is TRBV27 and J usage is TRBJ1-1; TRBD1 matches at 7 bases. CDR1 is MNHEY and CDR2 is SMNVEV in the germline V gene (reference sequence). Trimming cost V 5 bases and J 5 bases; bases outside gene matches: 8. This CDR3 contains 14 residues. DNA for the CDR3: TGTGCCAGCAGTCTCCAGGGGGTTTGGACTGAAGCTTTCTTT. Encoded protein: CASSLQGVWTEAFF.

Many counts were recorded for this clonotype. The V and J genes are TRBV7-8 and TRBJ1-5, with D possibly matching TRBD1 (6 bases). The CDR3 sequence is 14 residues long. Trimming removed 5 bases at V and 7 bases at J, with 15 bases between. Germline V gene lookup returns CDR1 SGHVS and CDR2 FQNEAQ. The DNA for the CDR3 is TGTGCCAGCAGCACGGACAGTGGGGGCCAGCCCCAGCATTTT. Encoded protein: CASSTDSGGQPQHF.